The next 11 T cell receptor beta chains were all read from a single sample in a study of shared clonotypes between healthy human individuals. Data came from immunoSEQ multiplex PCR; TCRdb stores just in-frame clones and leaves some out. This sample has over a million clones; more than 95% occur once, and the top ten carry over 1%. Sequenced material: naive CD4+ T cells sorted from blood. Indicated subset: CD45RA+ positively selected. These receptors all stem from a man younger than 45 in good health.

The chain is built from TRBV2 and TRBJ2-5; possibly TRBD2 for D (6 bases). Germline V gene data show CDR1 as SNHLY and CDR2 as FYNNEI. V lost 7 bases and J lost 4, with 13 bases in between. The CDR3 extends over 13 amino acids. CDR3 nucleotide sequence: TGTGCCAGCACCCGGGACTCGGTAGAGACCCAGTACTTC. Translated: CASTRDSVETQYF.

Of note for this clone: This sample includes further DNA sequences coding for the same CDR3. The rearrangement joins TRBV6-5 to TRBJ2-7; the match to TRBD1 covers 7 bases. Germline V gene lookup returns CDR1 MNHEY and CDR2 SVGAGI. The CDR3 consists of 14 residues. Unmatched junction bases numbered 6, after V lost 3 bases and J lost 4 bases. For the CDR3, the DNA is TGTGCCAGCAGTTATTCGAGGGGGCCATACGAGCAGTACTTC. Translated, it gives CASSYSRGPYEQYF.

This rearrangement joins TRBV19 to TRBJ2-7, with a tentative D call TRBD1 (6 bases). Trimming took off 7 bases at V and 6 bases at J, with 16 bases between the two ends. The germline gives CDR1 LNHDA, CDR2 SQIVND (reference sequence). This CDR3 region has 13 residues. The CDR3: CASNMRGSSEQYF. In DNA, the CDR3 is TGTGCCAGTAATATGAGGGGGTCTAGCGAGCAGTACTTC.

Comments on this clone: Other DNA sequences in this sample translate to the same CDR3. V gene TRBV19 combines with J gene TRBJ2-7, with 8 bases that match TRBD2. The V segment lost 5 bases and the J segment 1 base; nucleotides outside the gene matches: 1. The germline CDR1 and CDR2 sequences are LNHDA and SQIVND (reference sequence). The CDR3 has 13 amino acids. The CDR3 sequence is CASSRGGSYEQYF. In nucleotides, the CDR3 is TGTGCCAGTAGTCGGGGGGGATCCTACGAGCAGTACTTC.

This sequence joins TRBV6-5 and TRBJ1-2, with TRBD1 matching over 8 bases. V dropped 2 bases and J dropped 7; count of bases not matched to a gene: 3. Germline CDR1 is MNHEY and CDR2 is SVGAGI. This CDR3 is built from 13 residues. The CDR3 nucleotides are TGTGCCAGCAGTTACCGGGACAGGTCTGGCTACACCTTC. This encodes CASSYRDRSGYTF.

The chain links TRBV6-5 to TRBJ1-1; TRBD1 matches at 7 bases. Germline CDR1 and CDR2: MNHEY and SVGAGI. This CDR3 region has 15 residues. V lost 6 bases, J lost 2 bases, and 9 bases stayed unmatched. In nucleotides, the CDR3 is TGTGCCAGCAGAATAGACAGGGCCCCTAACACTGAAGCTTTCTTT. Residues: CASRIDRAPNTEAFF.

The chain has TRBV28 and TRBJ2-7; 8 nucleotides align to TRBD2. Trimming took 7 bases from V and 6 from J; bases not matched to a gene: 8. The CDR3 extends over 13 amino acids. CDR1 MDHEN and CDR2 SYDVKM come from the germline V gene. CDR3 protein: CASTPLAGGEQYF. CDR3 in DNA: TGTGCCAGCACTCCCCTGGCGGGAGGCGAGCAGTACTTC.

The gene calls are TRBV6-1 and TRBJ2-5, with 9 bases aligning to TRBD2. This CDR3 has 19 amino acids. Germline V gives CDR1 MNHNS, CDR2 SASEGT. V lost 2 bases, J lost 2 bases, and 15 bases stayed unmatched. CDR3 in DNA: TGTGCCAGCAGTGAAAGGTTAGGCGGGAGGGCTAAGATACAAGAGACCCAGTACTTC. It is translated as CASSERLGGRAKIQETQYF.

CDR3 bases: TGTGCCAGCTCAGCGGGACCGACTACGAACACCGGGGAGCTGTTTTTT. It translates to CASSAGPTTNTGELFF. The J gene is TRBJ2-2, the V gene TRBV18, with TRBD2 as a possible D gene (6 bases). In germline, CDR1 is KGHSH, CDR2 LQKENI. The CDR3 has 16 amino acids. The ends were cut back, 5 bases at V and 0 bases at J, with 13 bases in the middle.

The V and J genes are TRBV5-6 and TRBJ2-7; 7 bases fit TRBD1. CDR1 is SGHDT, CDR2 YYEEEE, per germline. Trimming cost V 2 bases and J 4 bases; bases outside gene matches: 3. This CDR3 is 13 amino acids long. DNA of the CDR3: TGTGCCAGCAGCTTTTGGGACAGATACGAGCAGTACTTC. It specifies CASSFWDRYEQYF.

This chain joins TRBV5-4 and TRBJ2-3, with TRBD2 matching 10 bases. The CDR3 totals 16 residues. The germline V gene has CDR1 SGHNT and CDR2 YYREEE (reference sequence). The J segment lost 3 bases and the V segment lost 3 bases, leaving 7 bases of the junction unmatched. The CDR3 DNA reads TGTGCCAGCAGCTCCGTAGCGGGAGGAGGAACAGATACGCAGTATTTT. Its protein product is CASSSVAGGGTDTQYF.